This T cell receptor beta chain is from a study of T cell repertoires in cytomegalovirus infection. TCRdb fed the reads into MiXCR, producing one record per CDR3 protein. Counted here are 650,000 to 850,000 distinct CDR3 sequences, about 29% occurring once; the ten biggest clones make up around 13%. J was trimmed by 10 bases and V by 0 bases; bases with no gene match: 16. The CDR3 has 18 residues. Germline V gives CDR1 ENHRY, CDR2 SYGVKD. As for this clonotype: The antigen remains undetermined.

The sequence was obtained from a human donor in good health (CMV status not recorded). Some clones in this sample may be carry-over from other donors' samples. Source: cultured CD8+ T cells from PBMCs, taken from culture after CMV antigen stimulation. The rearrangement joins TRBV10-3 to TRBJ2-1, with 9 positions matching TRBD2. The CDR3 loop is CAISESWLAGRPDDEQFF. The CDR3 DNA reads TGTGCCATCAGTGAGTCTTGGCTAGCGGGGCGGCCGGACGACGAGCAGTTCTTC.